The T cell receptor beta chain under discussion was sequenced for a study of T cells after yellow fever vaccination. This clonotype showed up many times. Its antigen remains unidentified. V lost 4 bases to trimming and J lost 8 bases, with 12 bases between them. The CDR3 is 13 residues long. Germline-derived CDR1 and CDR2 are SGHTA and FQGNSA. Via MiXCR, TCRdb re-called the 5' RACE reads, giving one row per CDR3 protein. Found here are 300,000 to 400,000 distinct CDR3 sequences, around 12% of them singletons; the top ten hold roughly 3%. Study-wide points: Re-detected after boosting: most primary clones, 95% to 98% of CD4 and 80% to 90% of CD8. Abundant contaminating clonotypes from the bulk population could appear in FACS-sorted repertoires.

V is TRBV7-2 and J is TRBJ2-1; weak D call: TRBD1 (5 bases). Sequenced here: CD4+ T cells sorted from PBMCs, sampled 15 days after the yellow fever booster vaccination. The receptor was isolated from a man aged 18 to 35 who received the YFV17D yellow fever vaccine. The CDR3: CASSSQPGYEQFF. The DNA for the CDR3 is TGTGCCAGCAGCTCCCAGCCAGGGTATGAGCAGTTCTTC.